This T cell receptor beta chain was obtained from a study of shared clonotypes between healthy human individuals. The CDR3 has 14 amino acids. Germline V lookup: CDR1 GTSNPN, CDR2 SVGIG (reference sequence). V lost 0 bases and J 4 bases, leaving 11 bases between the germline ends. Splitting of each subset's genomic DNA was done evenly across several immunoSEQ plates. The DNA input per sorted-subset replicate PCR was roughly 210 ng, corresponding to roughly 31,000 T cell genomes. The assay was immunoSEQ multiplex PCR, and TCRdb's table has in-frame clones only and misses some. The data contain 740,000 or so clones, around 73% of them singletons.

The sequenced sample consisted of memory CD4+ T cells sorted from blood. Noted subset: CD45RA-negative fraction. The receptor was isolated from a woman aged 25 to 39 in good health. The chain carries TRBV30 and TRBJ2-3; D tentatively reads TRBD1 or TRBD2 (6 bases each). The CDR3: CAWSVGGSPDTQYF. As DNA, the CDR3 is TGTGCCTGGAGTGTAGGGGGGAGCCCAGATACGCAGTATTTT.